This T cell receptor beta chain was recorded in a study of blood T cell repertoires in COVID-19. Study-level information: COVID-19 samples from acute and convalescent phases originated in the United States, Italy and Spain. T cells, B-cell-depleted T cells, or PBMCs provided the cDNA or gDNA that served as material.

Per the study methods: Using reference gene primer amplification, nucleated cell counts were estimated. The data were produced by immunoSEQ multiplex PCR, yet TCRdb's version contains in-frame clones alone and is incomplete. V and J calls and clone size are as listed in that table; D and trimming were resolved from the DNA. The sample lists about 110,000 clones; approximately 80% were seen once. Germline CDR1 and CDR2: SEHNR and FQNEAQ (reference sequence). Trimming pared 0 bases from V and 7 bases from J, leaving 10 bases between. The CDR3 runs 14 residues. The sequence came from a woman in her forties or fifties with acute or convalescent COVID-19. Material: peripheral blood. The genes are TRBV7-9 and TRBJ2-1; perhaps TRBD1 as D (7 bases). The CDR3 DNA sequence: TGTGCCAGCAGCTTAGCGGCAGGGGGGAATGAGCAGTTCTTC. Protein sequence: CASSLAAGGNEQFF.